The 21 T cell receptor beta chains reported below all come from one sample, sequenced in a study of metastatic and nonmetastatic thyroid tumors. Each patient came to thyroid surgery without any prior treatment (of any kind). TCRdb called clones again from the PCR reads with MiXCR. The top ten hold 13% of the sample, which has around 16,000 clones, 20% to 30% seen once. The sample taken for sequencing was tumor tissue. The receptor source for this set is a male donor with papillary thyroid cancer or a benign thyroid nodule (not recorded which). Some clones in this sample may be carry-over from other donors' samples.

This chain links TRBV11-1 with TRBJ2-1; D not certain. V was clipped by 5 bases and J by 0 bases, with 11 bases between them. CDR1 is SGHAT and CDR2 is FQDESV in the germline V gene (reference sequence). The CDR3 contains 15 residues. The CDR3 loop is CASSPQPRSYNEQFF. The CDR3 DNA is TGTGCCAGCAGCCCCCAGCCCCGCTCCTACAATGAGCAGTTCTTC.

By proportion, this clone is medium-sized. The J gene is TRBJ2-7, the V gene TRBV2, with a possible D match to TRBD1 (6 bases). This CDR3 comprises 14 residues. The germline V and J ends were trimmed by 4 bases and 4 bases, with 14 bases remaining between them. CDR1 is SNHLY and CDR2 is FYNNEI in the germline V gene. For the CDR3, the DNA is TGTGCCAGCAGTGCTCCGGGACACAGTTACGAGCAGTACTTC. Its protein product is CASSAPGHSYEQYF.

Concerning this clone: Compared with germline, one end of the junction differs, possibly owing to a read error. V is TRBV11-1 and J is TRBJ2-2; D possibly corresponds to TRBD1 (6 bases). This CDR3 has 13 amino acids. The germline gives CDR1 SGHAT, CDR2 FQDESV (reference sequence). The DNA for the CDR3 is TGTGCCAACAGCCCCCGGACAGATGGGGTGCTGTTTTTT. Protein sequence: CANSPRTDGVLFF.

The chain combines TRBV6-1 with TRBJ1-2; TRBD1 might be the D (6 bases). CDR1 is MNHNS, CDR2 SASEGT, per germline. CDR3 length: 14 residues. V lost 3 bases to trimming and J lost 6 bases, with 14 bases between them. This CDR3 reads CASSEGGTGDGYTF. The CDR3 DNA sequence: TGTGCCAGCAGTGAGGGGGGCACGGGTGATGGCTACACCTTC.

This rearrangement joins TRBV30 to TRBJ2-7; TRBD1 might be the D (5 bases). Trimming left V 2 bases short and J 6 bases short, with 8 bases between. Germline V CDR1 and CDR2: GTSNPN, SVGIG (reference sequence). CDR3 length: 11 amino acids. CDR3 region: CAWSNQGEQYF. The CDR3 DNA is TGTGCCTGGAGTAACCAGGGCGAGCAGTACTTC.

This clone was seen ten or more times. The V call is TRBV18, the J call TRBJ1-3; D not certain. In germline, CDR1 is KGHSH, CDR2 LQKENI. CDR3 size: 14 residues. V gave up 6 bases and J gave up 6 bases, with 15 bases separating them. The CDR3 spells CASSPLTGENTIYF. The CDR3 DNA sequence: TGTGCCAGCTCCCCTCTCACCGGAGAAAACACCATATATTTT.

The rearrangement uses TRBV6-1 and TRBJ2-3; D possibly corresponds to TRBD1 (5 bases). Germline-derived CDR1 and CDR2 are MNHNS and SASEGT. V was cut by 6 bases and J by 7 bases, with 23 bases left in between. This CDR3 is built from 16 residues. CDR3 region: CASRSPLLTDTYTQYF. The CDR3 DNA is TGTGCCAGCAGATCCCCACTGTTGACAGATACCTATACGCAGTATTTT.

This clone has only a few counts. At one end the junction does not follow the germline gene, possibly because of a read error. The chain carries TRBV2 and TRBJ1-5, with D unresolved. Germline V lookup: CDR1 SNHLY, CDR2 FYNNEI. The length of the CDR3 is 15 residues. The CDR3 DNA reads as TGTGCCAGCGGGCAGGCCGGTCTGGGCAATCATCCCCAGCATTTT. Amino acid sequence: CASGQAGLGNHPQHF.

This clone is large (0.1 to 1%) within its sample. This chain uses TRBV28 with TRBJ1-1; D is uncertain. V gave up 1 base and J gave up 1 base, with 4 bases separating them. The germline V gene has CDR1 MDHEN and CDR2 SYDVKM. The CDR3 sequence is 13 residues long. The CDR3 nucleotides read TGTGCCAGCAGTTTATTAGAGAACACTGAAGCTTTCTTT. This encodes CASSLLENTEAFF.

The sample holds a few counts of this clone. This sequence joins TRBV12-3 or TRBV12-4 and TRBJ2-1; 12 bases match TRBD2. V lost 6 bases to trimming and J lost 7 bases; unmatched junction nucleotides: 7. The length of the CDR3 is 15 residues. The CDR3 sequence is CASSPTSGRMNEQFF. CDR3 coding DNA: TGTGCCAGCAGCCCGACTAGCGGGAGAATGAATGAGCAGTTCTTC.

With respect to this clone: Mismatch with germline at one junction end may stem from a read error. The chain uses TRBV7-9 and TRBJ1-1, with D perhaps TRBD1 (5 bases). Germline values: CDR1 SEHNR, CDR2 FQNEAQ (reference sequence). The CDR3 consists of 14 residues. The DNA of the CDR3 is TGTGCCAGCATCTTACATGGGGGGAACACTGAAGCTTTCTTT. Translating it yields CASILHGGNTEAFF.

The V gene is TRBV4-2, the J gene TRBJ2-6; 7 bases align to TRBD2. In germline, CDR1 is LGHNA, CDR2 YNFKEQ. V lost 5 bases to trimming and J lost 0 bases; unmatched junction nucleotides: 16. CDR3 length: 20 residues. The CDR3 is CASSAKGLAELLSGANVLTF. The DNA of the CDR3 is TGTGCCAGCAGCGCAAAGGGGCTAGCGGAGCTACTCTCTGGGGCCAACGTCCTGACTTTC.

This chain links TRBV11-2 with TRBJ1-2, with D tentatively TRBD1 (5 bases). Trimming took 8 bases from V and 4 from J, leaving 17 bases between them. The CDR3 extends over 14 amino acids. Germline V gene lookup returns CDR1 SGHAT and CDR2 FQNNGV. The CDR3 spells CASPGQGDAYGYTF. The CDR3 DNA follows: TGTGCCAGCCCAGGCCAGGGAGACGCCTATGGCTACACCTTC.

The V call is TRBV6-1, the J call TRBJ1-1; 7 nucleotides line up with TRBD1. Germline CDR1 reads MNHNS; CDR2 reads SASEGT. V dropped 11 bases and J dropped 0; count of bases not matched to a gene: 9. This CDR3 is 14 amino acids long. The CDR3 nucleotides are TGTGCCGCACCGGGACAGATCATGAACACTGAAGCTTTCTTT. This codes for CAAPGQIMNTEAFF.

This clone was detected ten times or more. The V and J genes are TRBV4-1 and TRBJ2-7; 9 bases agree with TRBD1. Germline V gene sequence: CDR1 MGHRA, CDR2 YSYEKL. Trimming removed 0 bases from V and 5 bases from J; junction bases left unmatched: 5. The CDR3 has 15 amino acids. CDR3 amino acids: CASSQDPGQGNEQYF. CDR3 DNA sequence: TGCGCCAGCAGCCAAGATCCGGGACAGGGCAACGAGCAGTACTTC.

This clone was detected many times. V is TRBV5-6 and J is TRBJ2-5; unclear D gene. V was shortened by 0 bases and J by 2 bases, with 17 bases between the two germline ends. CDR1 is SGHDT, CDR2 YYEEEE, per germline. This CDR3 has 17 residues. CDR3 region: CASSLGRLGARQETQYF. The CDR3 bases are TGTGCCAGCAGCTTGGGTCGCTTAGGAGCTAGACAAGAGACCCAGTACTTC.

This clone was counted between two and nine times. The rearrangement uses TRBV12-3 or TRBV12-4 and TRBJ1-2, with D tentatively TRBD1 (6 bases). V was cut by 3 bases and J by 7 bases, with 15 bases left in between. This CDR3 contains 14 residues. The CDR3 reads CASSLEQGRGGYTF. In nucleotides, the CDR3 is TGTGCCAGCAGTTTGGAGCAGGGGAGGGGTGGCTACACCTTC.

The table lists this clone with many counts. The V gene is TRBV28, the J gene TRBJ2-4; TRBD1 is a possible D gene (5 bases). The germline CDR1 and CDR2 sequences are MDHEN and SYDVKM. Trimming shortened V by 2 bases and J by 10 bases, and 12 bases separated the two germline ends. CDR3 length: 13 amino acids. CDR3 bases: TGTGCCAGCAGTTTAAGGGGCGGATTAATTCAGTACTTC. Amino acid sequence: CASSLRGGLIQYF.

There are many counts of this clone. The chain recombines TRBV3-1 with TRBJ1-5; 10 bases agree with TRBD1. V shed 3 bases and J 7 bases; nucleotides not matched to a gene: 6. Germline lookup yields CDR1 LGHDT and CDR2 YNNKEL (reference sequence). The CDR3 is 15 amino acids. The DNA for the CDR3 is TGTGCCAGCAGCCAGGGGGACAGGGGTCGACAGCCCCAGCATTTT. It specifies CASSQGDRGRQPQHF. Full variable domain (outside the CDR3, taken from reference TRBV3-1 and TRBJ1-5): DTAVSQTPKYLVTQMGNDKSIKCEQNLGHDTMYWYKQDSKKFLKIMFSYNNKELIINETVPNRFSPKSPDKAHLNLHINSLELGDSAVYFCASSQGDRGRQPQHFGDGTRLSIL.

The rearrangement uses TRBV11-1 and TRBJ2-1; 7 nucleotides line up with TRBD2. CDR3 size: 15 residues. Per the germline V gene, CDR1 is SGHAT and CDR2 is FQDESV (reference sequence). J lost 2 bases, V lost 5 bases, and 6 bases had no gene match. The CDR3 protein is CASSRDSGAYNEQFF. The CDR3, as DNA: TGTGCCAGCAGCCGAGACAGCGGGGCCTACAATGAGCAGTTCTTC.

By sample fraction, this clone is medium-sized. The V call is TRBV20-1, the J call TRBJ1-2; unclear D gene. Germline V CDR1 and CDR2: DFQATT, SNEGSKA (reference sequence). There are 16 residues in the CDR3. V shed 1 base and J shed 3 bases, with 18 bases lying between them. CDR3 sequence reads: CSARVGIRAAYYGYTF. CDR3 DNA: TGCAGTGCTAGAGTAGGGATTCGTGCGGCCTACTATGGCTACACCTTC.